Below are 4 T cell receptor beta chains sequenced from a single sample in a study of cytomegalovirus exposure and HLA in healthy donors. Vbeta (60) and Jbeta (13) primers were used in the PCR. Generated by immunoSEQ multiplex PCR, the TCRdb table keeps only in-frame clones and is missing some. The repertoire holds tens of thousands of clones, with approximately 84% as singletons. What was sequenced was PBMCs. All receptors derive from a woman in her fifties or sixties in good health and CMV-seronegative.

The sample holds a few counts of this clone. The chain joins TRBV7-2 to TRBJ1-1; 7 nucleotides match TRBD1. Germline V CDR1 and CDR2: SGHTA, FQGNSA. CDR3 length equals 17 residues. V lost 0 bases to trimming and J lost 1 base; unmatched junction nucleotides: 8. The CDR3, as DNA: TGTGCCAGCAGCTTAGCATGGACAGGCCGGGGGAACACTGAAGCTTTCTTT. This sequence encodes CASSLAWTGRGNTEAFF.

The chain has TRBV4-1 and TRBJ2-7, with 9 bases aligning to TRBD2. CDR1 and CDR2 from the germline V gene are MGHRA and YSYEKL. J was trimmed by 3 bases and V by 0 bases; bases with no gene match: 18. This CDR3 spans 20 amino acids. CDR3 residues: CASSQDMGFKTSGPSYEQYF. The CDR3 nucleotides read TGCGCCAGCAGCCAAGATATGGGTTTTAAGACTAGCGGTCCGAGCTACGAGCAGTACTTC.

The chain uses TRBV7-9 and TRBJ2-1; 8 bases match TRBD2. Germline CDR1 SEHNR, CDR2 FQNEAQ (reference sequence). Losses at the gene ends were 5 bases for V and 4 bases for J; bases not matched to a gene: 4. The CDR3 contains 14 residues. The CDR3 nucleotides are TGTGCCAGCAGCGCAACTAGCGGTTACAATGAGCAGTTCTTC. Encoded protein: CASSATSGYNEQFF.

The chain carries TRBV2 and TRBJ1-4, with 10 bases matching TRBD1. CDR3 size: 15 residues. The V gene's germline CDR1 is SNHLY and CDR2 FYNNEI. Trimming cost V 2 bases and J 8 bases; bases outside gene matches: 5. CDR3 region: CASSERGQGHEKLFF. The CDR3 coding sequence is TGTGCCAGCAGTGAAAGGGGACAGGGGCACGAAAAACTGTTTTTT.